This TCR beta chain stems from a study of Graves' ophthalmopathy and Graves' hyperthyroidism. From RNA, the CDR3 regions of TCR beta chains were amplified and sequenced. An initial RT-PCR round employing HTBI primers preceded a second-round multiplex PCR. TCRdb re-called the multiplex PCR reads through MiXCR, storing one row per CDR3 protein. The repertoire holds over 150,000 distinct CDR3 sequences, with roughly two fifths as singletons. Ten or more counts support this clonotype. Trimming shortened V by 5 bases and J by 1 base, and 6 bases separated the two germline ends. This CDR3 is built from 14 residues. Germline CDR1 MDHEN, CDR2 SYDVKM.

The TCR comes from a middle-aged woman with Graves' ophthalmopathy. Sequenced input: peripheral blood. The V call is TRBV28, the J call TRBJ2-6; D remains unclear. The CDR3 DNA reads TGTGCCAGCAGTCCTTTTTCTGGGGCCAACGTCCTGACTTTC. It encodes CASSPFSGANVLTF. The whole variable domain, remainder taken from reference TRBV28 and TRBJ2-6, is DVKVTQSSRYLVKRTGEKVFLECVQDMDHENMFWYRQDPGLGLRLIYFSYDVKMKEKGDIPEGYSVSREKKERFSLILESASTNQTSMYLCASSPFSGANVLTFGAGSRLTVL.